This T cell receptor beta chain was sequenced in a study of shared clonotypes between healthy human individuals. TCRdb's table, derived via immunoSEQ multiplex PCR, lists solely in-frame clones and lacks some. The profile shows millions of clones, 85% to 95% of them singletons. The material sequenced was naive CD4+ T cells sorted from blood. Subset denoted: CD45RA+ positively selected. The clonotype was recovered from a man younger than 35 in good health.

The CDR3, as DNA: TGCGCCAGCAGCCCTCAAGTCGGGACCCCCGGGGAGCTGTTTTTT. This gives the protein CASSPQVGTPGELFF. The chain recombines TRBV5-1 with TRBJ2-2; D is perhaps TRBD1 or TRBD2 (5 bases each). From germline, CDR1 is SGHRS and CDR2 YFSETQ. Deletions cut 4 bases from V and 6 bases from J, with 16 bases between. The CDR3 has 15 amino acids.